Each of the 24 T cell receptor beta chains below was sequenced from the same sample in a study of blood T cell repertoires in COVID-19. Here immunoSEQ multiplex PCR was the method, and the copy in TCRdb shows in-frame clones only, minus some. The top ten clones hold under 3% of a sample with roughly 120,000 clones, less than 90% of them seen once. The sample consisted of peripheral blood. These TCRs come from a man aged 25 to 45 with acute or convalescent COVID-19.

This chain joins TRBV7-9 and TRBJ2-1; 9 nucleotides line up with TRBD1. This CDR3 spans 15 amino acids. V was pared by 5 bases and J by 5 bases, with 7 bases of the junction left unmatched. CDR1 is SEHNR and CDR2 is FQNEAQ in the germline V gene (reference sequence). CDR3 sequence (DNA): TGTGCCAGCAGCCTGAACCGGGACAGGGACAATGAGCAGTTCTTC. Protein product: CASSLNRDRDNEQFF. The variable domain in full, completed from reference TRBV7-9 and TRBJ2-1, reads DTGVSQNPRHKITKRGQNVTFRCDPISEHNRLYWYRQTLGQGPEFLTYFQNEAQLEKSRLLSDRFSAERPKGSFSTLEIQRTEQGDSAMYLCASSLNRDRDNEQFFGPGTRLTVL.

The rearrangement links TRBV11-3 to TRBJ2-2, with 10 bases aligning to TRBD2. The junction had 9 bases not matched to a gene; V was cut back by 4 bases and J by 4 bases. CDR1 SGHNT and CDR2 YENEEA come from the germline V gene. CDR3 size: 17 residues. In DNA, the CDR3 is TGTGCCAGCAGCTCCCCGCAAGCGGGGGGGACCACCGGGGAGCTGTTTTTT. It encodes CASSSPQAGGTTGELFF.

This clone was observed many times. The chain joins TRBV3-1 (or the pseudogene TRBV3-2) to TRBJ1-1; the D gene is possibly TRBD1 (5 bases). This CDR3 is built from 15 residues. Germline V gene data show CDR1 as LGHDT and CDR2 as YNNKEL (reference sequence). V shed 0 bases and J shed 3 bases, with 11 bases lying between them. CDR3 sequence: CASSQEFGGYTEAFF. DNA for the CDR3: TGTGCCAGCAGCCAAGAATTTGGGGGGTACACTGAAGCTTTCTTT.

This chain links TRBV30 with TRBJ1-1, with D perhaps matching TRBD1 (5 bases). Germline V lookup: CDR1 GTSNPN, CDR2 SVGIG (reference sequence). This CDR3 has 15 residues. Trimming stripped 3 bases from V and 4 bases from J, with 18 bases between. CDR3 bases: TGTGCCTGGAGCCCCCGGTCCGGGGGGGGCACTGAAGCTTTCTTT. Translating gives CAWSPRSGGGTEAFF.

The rearrangement links TRBV5-4 to TRBJ1-2; D is unresolved. V lost 4 bases and J 5 bases, leaving 15 bases between the germline ends. CDR3 size: 14 residues. The germline V gene encodes CDR1 SGHNT and CDR2 YYREEE (reference sequence). For the CDR3, the DNA is TGTGCCAGCAGCCCCCAGCCCGCGGGGTATGGCTACACCTTC. It yields the protein CASSPQPAGYGYTF. Variable domain in full (rest from reference TRBV5-4 and TRBJ1-2): ETGVTQSPTHLIKTRGQQVTLRCSSQSGHNTVSWYQQALGQGPQFIFQYYREEENGRGNFPPRFSGLQFPNYSSELNVNALELDDSALYLCASSPQPAGYGYTFGSGTRLTVV.

The chain links TRBV30 to TRBJ1-1, with D tentatively TRBD1 (6 bases). Germline CDR1 reads GTSNPN; CDR2 reads SVGIG (reference sequence). The CDR3 extends over 13 amino acids. The V gene lost 0 bases and the J gene lost 5 bases, with 10 bases spanning the gap. The CDR3 DNA is TGTGCCTGGAGTGTAGGGGGAAGAACTGAAGCTTTCTTT. Protein: CAWSVGGRTEAFF.

The gene calls are TRBV13 and TRBJ2-5, with 8 bases fitting TRBD2. From germline, CDR1 is PRHDT and CDR2 FYEKMQ (reference sequence). Trimming cost V 5 bases and J 2 bases; bases outside gene matches: 22. The CDR3 totals 20 residues. The CDR3, as DNA: TGTGCCAGCAGCCACTCCCCCCAGGAGGGGGTAGCGGGGTTTCAAGAGACCCAGTACTTC. Translated, it gives CASSHSPQEGVAGFQETQYF.

This chain connects TRBV7-2 to TRBJ1-2; 7 bases are shared with TRBD1. The CDR3 contains 14 residues. Trimming took 1 base from V and 2 from J; bases not matched to a gene: 1. Germline lookup yields CDR1 SGHTA and CDR2 FQGNSA. The CDR3 DNA follows: TGTGCCAGCAGCTTAGACAGGGGCAACTATGGCTACACCTTC. Translating it yields CASSLDRGNYGYTF.

A single count supports this clone. This rearrangement joins TRBV7-2 to TRBJ2-5; no clear D. The CDR3 has 14 residues. Germline V gives CDR1 SGHTA, CDR2 FQGNSA. Trimming removed 5 bases from V and 1 base from J, with 11 bases in between. CDR3 loop: CASSLRSSQETQYF. The CDR3 nucleotides read TGTGCCAGCAGCCTAAGAAGTAGCCAAGAGACCCAGTACTTC.

The rearrangement joins TRBV7-8 to TRBJ2-4, with D possibly matching TRBD1 (6 bases). The V and J ends lost 0 bases and 1 base respectively, with 10 bases between them. This CDR3 region has 16 residues. CDR1 is SGHVS and CDR2 is FQNEAQ in the germline V gene. DNA for the CDR3: TGTGCCAGCAGCTTAGCGAACAGGGCCGCCAAAAACATTCAGTACTTC. Translating it yields CASSLANRAAKNIQYF.

For the CDR3, the DNA is TGCGCCAGCAGGGACGGACAGGGAGGAGAATCACCCCTCCACTTT. Amino acid sequence: CASRDGQGGESPLHF. The chain joins TRBV5-1 to TRBJ1-6, with 8 bases matching TRBD1. This CDR3 has 15 amino acids. Unmatched junction bases numbered 11, after V lost 5 bases and J lost 10 bases. Per germline, CDR1 SGHRS and CDR2 YFSETQ.

The V gene is TRBV7-2, the J gene TRBJ2-1, with a weak D call TRBD2 (5 bases). Between the trimmed V and J ends, which lost 1 base and 6 bases, there was a span of 16 bases. Germline CDR1 SGHTA, CDR2 FQGNSA. This CDR3 region has 16 residues. The CDR3 DNA follows: TGTGCCAGCAGCTTAGTGGCTAGCACGAAGAGCAATGAGCAGTTCTTC. It yields the protein CASSLVASTKSNEQFF.

The chain employs TRBV6-5 and TRBJ2-7, with a possible D match to TRBD2 (5 bases). From germline, CDR1 is MNHEY and CDR2 SVGAGI. The CDR3 sequence is 14 residues long. V shed 6 bases and J shed 2 bases, with 14 bases lying between them. This CDR3 reads CASSRSEGTYEQYV. The CDR3 DNA reads TGTGCCAGCAGCCGCTCTGAGGGTACCTACGAGCAGTACGTC.

The rearrangement links TRBV10-3 to TRBJ2-1; D is unresolved. The CDR3 runs 14 residues. Deletions cut 6 bases from V and 0 bases from J, with 9 bases between. Germline CDR1 is ENHRY and CDR2 is SYGVKD. Here the CDR3 reads CAIRIESSYNEQFF. The CDR3 DNA reads TGTGCCATCAGAATAGAAAGCTCCTACAATGAGCAGTTCTTC.

This sequence joins TRBV11-2 and TRBJ2-3; 8 bases line up with TRBD2. CDR3 size: 18 residues. Germline trimming cut 7 bases from V and 2 bases from J; bases unmatched to any gene: 17. In germline, CDR1 is SGHAT, CDR2 FQNNGV. The CDR3 loop reads CASNYLRGGRTPTDTQYF. The CDR3 region has the DNA TGTGCCAGCAACTACCTGAGGGGCGGGAGGACTCCCACAGATACGCAGTATTTT.

This clone was seen a few times. The chain is built from TRBV27 and TRBJ1-6, with 7 nucleotides matching TRBD1. The trim removed 0 bases at V and 7 bases at J, leaving 0 bases unmatched. The germline V gene encodes CDR1 MNHEY and CDR2 SMNVEV (reference sequence). The CDR3 is 14 amino acids. The DNA for the CDR3 is TGTGCCAGCAGTTTATCGACAGGGAATTCACCCCTCCACTTT. Its protein product is CASSLSTGNSPLHF.

The chain links TRBV7-6 to TRBJ2-7; 9 nucleotides match TRBD2. CDR3 length: 15 amino acids. Germline CDR1 is SGHVS and CDR2 is FNYEAQ. Trimming took 5 bases from V and 3 from J; bases not matched to a gene: 8. CDR3 protein: CASSGSAGGYYEQYF. CDR3 bases: TGTGCCAGCAGCGGATCGGCGGGGGGGTACTACGAGCAGTACTTC. Complete variable domain (other parts from reference TRBV7-6 and TRBJ2-7): GAGVSQSPRYKVTKRGQDVALRCDPISGHVSLYWYRQALGQGPEFLTYFNYEAQQDKSGLPNDRFSAERPEGSISTLTIQRTEQRDSAMYRCASSGSAGGYYEQYFGPGTRLTVT.

Many counts were recorded for this clone. The chain combines TRBV4-3 with TRBJ1-6; no definite D call. Germline V lookup: CDR1 LGHNA, CDR2 YSLEER. The CDR3 length is 15 residues. Trimming removed 1 base at V and 4 bases at J, with 8 bases between. CDR3 nucleotide sequence: TGCGCCAGCAGCCAAGGGTCACTATATAATTCACCCCTCCACTTT. It translates to CASSQGSLYNSPLHF.

V and J are TRBV6-5 and TRBJ2-7; D is undetermined. The germline V gene has CDR1 MNHEY and CDR2 SVGAGI. The CDR3 loop spans 14 amino acids. Trimming removed 8 bases at V and 1 base at J, with 15 bases between. CDR3 loop: CASCSQTESYEQYF. CDR3 in DNA: TGTGCCAGCTGCTCACAGACGGAATCCTACGAGCAGTACTTC.

This chain connects TRBV6-5 to TRBJ2-4; 8 bases align to TRBD2. CDR1 is MNHEY, CDR2 SVGAGI, per germline. The J segment lost 5 bases and the V segment lost 8 bases, leaving 11 bases of the junction unmatched. This CDR3 has 15 amino acids. Written as DNA, the CDR3 is TGTGCCAGCCGCCTCGGGGGGGCCCCCCAAAACATTCAGTACTTC. Encoded protein: CASRLGGAPQNIQYF.

The chain combines TRBV3-1 (or the pseudogene TRBV3-2) with TRBJ2-3; the D is unclear. There are 13 residues in the CDR3. Deletions cut 5 bases from V and 6 bases from J, with 12 bases between. Germline CDR1 and CDR2: LGHDT and YNNKEL (reference sequence). Here the CDR3 DNA reads TGTGCCAGCAGCGAAGCAGGCAGCGATACGCAGTATTTT. This sequence encodes CASSEAGSDTQYF.

The V and J genes are TRBV12-3 or TRBV12-4 and TRBJ2-1, with 14 bases identical to TRBD2. V lost 6 bases, J lost 16 bases, and 8 bases stayed unmatched. The CDR3 covers 13 residues. CDR3 sequence reads: CASSLTSGGAQFF. CDR3 nucleotide sequence: TGTGCCAGCAGCCTGACTAGCGGGGGGGCCCAATTCTTC.

This sequence joins TRBV27 and TRBJ1-1; a possible D gene is TRBD1 (5 bases). Per the germline V gene, CDR1 is MNHEY and CDR2 is SMNVEV (reference sequence). The V and J ends lost 0 bases and 6 bases respectively, with 14 bases between them. CDR3 size: 15 residues. DNA for the CDR3: TGTGCCAGCAGTTTATCAACAGGAATGAAATCTGAAGCTTTCTTT. It codes for CASSLSTGMKSEAFF.

The chain links TRBV4-2 to TRBJ2-4; D perhaps matches TRBD2 (5 bases). The CDR3 totals 15 residues. V was shortened by 0 bases and J by 8 bases, with 14 bases between the two germline ends. Per the germline V gene, CDR1 is LGHNA and CDR2 is YNFKEQ. The CDR3 sequence is CASSQDQSHGDIQYF. For the CDR3, the DNA is TGTGCCAGCAGCCAAGATCAGTCCCACGGGGACATTCAGTACTTC.